This is a list of T cell receptor beta chains from one sample in a study of response to subunit inactivated influenza vaccine. TCRdb analysed the RT-PCR reads with MiXCR anew, one entry per CDR3 protein. Found here are 530,000 or so distinct CDR3 sequences, 12% to 15% of them singletons; the top ten hold 11%. Sequencing used PBMCs from blood, obtained 11 to 12 days after vaccination. All receptors come from a man in his fifties who received an inactivated influenza vaccine. CDR3s include the opening cysteine and the closing phenylalanine or tryptophan. Fields, in order: J gene, clone size, CDR3 length, V gene, D gene, CDR3 DNA, CDR3 protein. A D gene is named only where the DNA matches it firmly. Clone sizes are given selectively: once, few, many, or a class where the clone is expanded.

TRBJ2-3 | many | 18 | TRBV12-3/TRBV12-4 | TRBD2 | TGTGCCAGCAGCCGACTAGCGGGAGGGAACAAAGTCACAGATACGCAGTATTTT | CASSRLAGGNKVTDTQYF
TRBJ2-6 | NA | 16 | TRBV5-5 | NA | TGTGCCAGCAGCTTAACCCCAGCCTCTGGGGCCAACGTCCTGACTTTC | CASSLTPASGANVLTF
TRBJ2-5 | NA | 17 | TRBV6-5 | TRBD2 | TGTGCCAGCAGAAGCTATTCGACTAGCGGGTACCAAGAGACCCAGTACTTC | CASRSYSTSGYQETQYF
TRBJ2-5 | NA | 12 | TRBV6-5 | NA | TGTGCCAGCAGTTCCCCCCTAGAGACCCAGTACTTC | CASSSPLETQYF
TRBJ2-1 | few | 15 | TRBV10-3 | TRBD2 | TGTGCCATCAGTGAAGCGGGACTAGAAGCAAGTGAGCAGTTCTTC | CAISEAGLEASEQFF
TRBJ1-2 | few | 12 | TRBV29-1 | TRBD1 | TGCAGCGTCTGGGGGGACAGGGGGGGCTACACCTTC | CSVWGDRGGYTF
TRBJ2-5 | NA | 14 | TRBV5-4 | TRBD2 | TGTGCCAGCAGCTTATGGGGGGGGCAAGAGACCCAGTACTTC | CASSLWGGQETQYF
TRBJ2-1 | NA | 14 | TRBV5-1 | NA | TGCGCCAGCAGCCCGGGACCAGGAACGAATGAGCAGTTCTTC | CASSPGPGTNEQFF
TRBJ2-1 | NA | 15 | TRBV20-1 | TRBD2 | TGCAGTGCGAAGGGACTAGCGGGAGGTTTCAATGAGCAGTTCTTC | CSAKGLAGGFNEQFF
TRBJ2-6 | few | 18 | TRBV6-5 | TRBD1 | TGTGCCAGCAGTTATTTGGGACAGGGTGGGACTGGGGCCAACGTCCTGACTTTC | CASSYLGQGGTGANVLTF
TRBJ1-2 | few | 11 | TRBV29-1 | NA | TGCAGCAGTGGAGAGGTCTATGGCTACACCTTC | CSSGEVYGYTF
TRBJ2-7 | NA | 13 | TRBV14 | NA | TGTGCCAGGGTGACCGGGGCCCACTACGAGCAGTACTTC | CARVTGAHYEQYF
TRBJ2-5 | NA | 12 | TRBV30 | NA | TGTGCCTGTTTGGCCCTCGGGAAGACCCAGTACTTC | CACLALGKTQYF
TRBJ1-1 | NA | 14 | TRBV11-2 | TRBD1 | TGTGCCAGCAGCTTATCGACAGGGACCACTGAAGCTTTCTTT | CASSLSTGTTEAFF
TRBJ2-3 | NA | 18 | TRBV2 | NA | TGTGCCAGCAGGCACGCCCCTAGGAGGGCACTAAGCACAGATACGCAGTATTTT | CASRHAPRRALSTDTQYF
TRBJ2-1 | NA | 16 | TRBV24-1 | NA | TGTGCCACCAGTGACGGTACTGGGGGCCTCTACAATGAGCAGTTCTTC | CATSDGTGGLYNEQFF
TRBJ1-4 | few | 17 | TRBV7-8 | TRBD1 | TGTGCCAGCAGCTTTAATCTTGGGACAGGCTCCGGGGAAAAACTGTTTTTT | CASSFNLGTGSGEKLFF
TRBJ2-7 | NA | 15 | TRBV7-2 | NA | TGTGCCAGCAGCTTAGTTCCTAGCAGTAGTTACGAGCAGTACTTC | CASSLVPSSSYEQYF
TRBJ2-3 | few | 11 | TRBV30 | NA | TGTGCCTGGAGTGTAGCCAATACGCAGTATTTT | CAWSVANTQYF
TRBJ1-6 | many | 14 | TRBV5-1 | NA | TGCGCCAGCAGCTTGGGTAACAGGGATTCACCCCTCCACTTT | CASSLGNRDSPLHF
TRBJ2-3 | few | 18 | TRBV10-3 | TRBD2 | TGTGCCATCAGTGAGTCGGGCGGCCAAGGGGACTACACAGATACGCAGTATTTT | CAISESGGQGDYTDTQYF
TRBJ2-1 | NA | 11 | TRBV20-1 | NA | TGCAGTGCTAGGACAAGGGACAAGGGGGACTTC | CSARTRDKGDF
TRBJ2-7 | NA | 14 | TRBV5-1 | TRBD2 | TGCGCCAGCAGCTTTTCTAGCGGTGCCTACGAGCAGTACTTC | CASSFSSGAYEQYF
TRBJ2-7 | NA | 14 | TRBV7-6 | NA | TGTGCCAGCAGCTTAAGTGAGAGCGCCTACGAGCAGTACTTC | CASSLSESAYEQYF
TRBJ2-2 | NA | 21 | TRBV30 | TRBD2 | TGTGCCTGGAACTCCCGAAGGAGGACTAGCGGGAGTCGGTCGAACACCGGGGAGCTGTTTTTT | CAWNSRRRTSGSRSNTGELFF
TRBJ2-5 | few | 15 | TRBV6-5 | NA | TGTGCCAGCAGTTTGAGCGGAAGTTACCAAGAGACCCAGTACTTC | CASSLSGSYQETQYF